A single sample is the source of the 32 T cell receptor beta chains below, sequenced in a study of PD-L1 blockade in urothelial cancer. This sample's time point: pretreatment peripheral blood. Some clones are missing from TCRdb's copy, which holds only in-frame ones; the method was immunoSEQ multiplex PCR. The sample has roughly 38,000 clones, 82% seen once; the top ten hold about 7%. Material: PBMCs, obtained around atezolizumab (anti-PD-L1) treatment. The receptors were gathered from a man aged 55 to 70 with urothelial cancer.

The chain is built from TRBV9 and TRBJ2-2, with TRBD2 matching 7 bases. The CDR3 is 16 amino acids. The V segment lost 0 bases and the J segment 6 bases; nucleotides outside the gene matches: 8. Germline CDR1 reads SGDLS; CDR2 reads YYNGEE. The chain's CDR3 is CASSVDGFRGAGELFF. The DNA of the CDR3 is TGTGCCAGCAGCGTAGACGGCTTTCGGGGGGCCGGGGAGCTGTTTTTT.

The J gene is TRBJ2-1, the V gene TRBV28; TRBD1 matches at 9 bases. The CDR3 is made up of 14 amino acids. After removal of 5 bases from V and 3 bases from J, the junction contained 2 bases not matched to a gene. Germline loops: CDR1 MDHEN, CDR2 SYDVKM. The CDR3 DNA is TGTGCCAGCAGTACAGGGGGCAACTACAATGAGCAGTTCTTC. Amino acid sequence: CASSTGGNYNEQFF.

This clone was detected only once. The chain is built from TRBV28 and TRBJ1-4; maybe TRBD1 (6 bases). The CDR3 runs to 14 residues. V dropped 2 bases and J dropped 7 bases, with 11 bases sitting between them. Germline lookup yields CDR1 MDHEN and CDR2 SYDVKM. CDR3 sequence reads: CASSLGGAAEKLFF. The CDR3 region has the DNA TGTGCCAGCAGTTTAGGGGGGGCGGCTGAAAAACTGTTTTTT.

The chain combines TRBV18 with TRBJ2-5; tentatively, D is TRBD2 (7 bases). Trimming shortened V by 3 bases and J by 6 bases, and 20 bases separated the two germline ends. Germline V gene sequence: CDR1 KGHSH, CDR2 LQKENI. The CDR3 is 16 residues long. This CDR3 reads CASSPSPDAGDKTQYF. The CDR3 region has the DNA TGTGCCAGCTCACCCTCCCCGGATGCGGGGGACAAGACCCAGTACTTC.

This clone was seen more than once but under ten times. The chain recombines TRBV30 with TRBJ1-2; tentatively, D is TRBD1 (5 bases). Germline V gene sequence: CDR1 GTSNPN, CDR2 SVGIG (reference sequence). The CDR3 covers 12 residues. V dropped 4 bases and J dropped 10 bases, with 16 bases sitting between them. The CDR3 is CAWIGGGLFYTF. The CDR3 DNA reads TGTGCCTGGATTGGGGGAGGGTTGTTCTACACCTTC.

V gene TRBV5-6 combines with J gene TRBJ2-5, with D tentatively TRBD1 (6 bases). This CDR3 contains 14 residues. Germline V gives CDR1 SGHDT, CDR2 YYEEEE. Trimming took 4 bases from V and 4 from J, leaving 14 bases between them. CDR3 bases: TGTGCCAGCAGCATAATTGGGGGCAGAGAGACCCAGTACTTC. Translation: CASSIIGGRETQYF.

This chain uses TRBV28 with TRBJ1-6; no reliable D call. Trimming stripped 9 bases from V and 0 bases from J, with 9 bases between. Germline-derived CDR1 and CDR2 are MDHEN and SYDVKM. The CDR3 is 14 amino acids. The CDR3 DNA follows: TGTGCCAGTCGAGATGGCTCCTATAATTCACCCCTCCACTTT. This gives the protein CASRDGSYNSPLHF.

The gene calls are TRBV29-1 and TRBJ2-3, with D possibly TRBD2 on 6 matching bases. There are 13 residues in the CDR3. Germline values: CDR1 SQVTM, CDR2 ANQGSEA. V was trimmed by 7 bases and J by 2 bases, leaving 13 bases between them. Here the CDR3 DNA reads TGCAGCGCCACGGGGGATCTCACAGATACGCAGTATTTT. This gives the protein CSATGDLTDTQYF.

This clone has only one observation. The CDR3 coding sequence is TGTGCCAGTAGTATGGTTTCCAGGGACACTGAAGCTTTCTTT. This translates into CASSMVSRDTEAFF. This sequence joins TRBV19 and TRBJ1-1; tentatively, D is TRBD1 (5 bases). Germline V CDR1 and CDR2: LNHDA, SQIVND (reference sequence). There are 14 residues in the CDR3. Trimming shortened V by 3 bases and J by 3 bases, and 11 bases separated the two germline ends.

The CDR3: CASSESLAGINYGYTF. DNA for the CDR3: TGTGCCAGCAGTGAATCTTTGGCAGGTATAAACTATGGCTACACCTTC. The rearrangement joins TRBV6-1 to TRBJ1-2; the D is unclear. The CDR3 consists of 16 residues. Trimming pared 2 bases from V and 2 bases from J, leaving 15 bases between. Germline CDR1 reads MNHNS; CDR2 reads SASEGT.

This clone has a single count. The gene calls are TRBV29-1 and TRBJ2-5; D is uncertain. The DNA end lines up better with TRBJ2-7; the J call may be wrong. Germline V gene sequence: CDR1 SQVTM, CDR2 ANQGSEA. This CDR3 has 11 residues. CDR3 nucleotides: TGCAGCGTAGAACATTCCTACGAGCAGTACTTC. This sequence encodes CSVEHSYEQYF.

The chain has TRBV6-1 and TRBJ1-2; D not resolved. Germline V CDR1 and CDR2: MNHNS, SASEGT. This CDR3 is built from 14 residues. Trimming took 3 bases from V and 4 from J, leaving 12 bases between them. The CDR3 reads CASSELGLSYGYTF. In nucleotides, the CDR3 is TGTGCCAGCAGTGAGCTCGGGTTAAGCTATGGCTACACCTTC.

This rearrangement joins TRBV6-1 to TRBJ2-2, with 12 bases fitting TRBD1. The CDR3 is made up of 16 amino acids. Germline loops: CDR1 MNHNS, CDR2 SASEGT. J was trimmed by 3 bases and V by 4 bases; bases with no gene match: 3. As DNA, the CDR3 is TGTGCCAGCAGTGCCGGGACAGGGGGCGACACCGGGGAGCTGTTTTTT. It encodes CASSAGTGGDTGELFF.

The V call is TRBV6-6, the J call TRBJ2-5; 8 bases align to TRBD2. The CDR3 runs to 15 residues. Trimming at V came to 4 bases and at J to 5 bases, leaving 9 bases not matched to a gene. Germline values: CDR1 MNHNY, CDR2 SVGAGI (reference sequence). CDR3 protein: CASSLSGLGAETQYF. The CDR3 nucleotides read TGTGCCAGCAGTTTATCGGGACTAGGGGCGGAGACCCAGTACTTC.

V is TRBV19 and J is TRBJ1-3; no clear D. V was cut by 5 bases and J by 0 bases, with 14 bases left in between. This CDR3 has 16 residues. Germline CDR1 LNHDA, CDR2 SQIVND (reference sequence). CDR3 in amino acids: CASSERVQSSGNTIYF. The CDR3 region has the DNA TGTGCCAGTAGTGAACGGGTTCAATCCTCTGGAAACACCATATATTTT.

This chain uses TRBV7-2 with TRBJ2-1; a weak D match, TRBD2 (6 bases). V lost 3 bases to trimming and J lost 4 bases, with 16 bases between them. Germline CDR1 reads SGHTA; CDR2 reads FQGNSA. The CDR3 is 16 amino acids. CDR3 coding DNA: TGTGCCAGCAGCTTGTCCTTAGCGGAGAATTACAATGAGCAGTTCTTC. It codes for CASSLSLAENYNEQFF.

V gene TRBV7-9 combines with J gene TRBJ2-1; TRBD1 matches at 9 bases. The CDR3 is made up of 15 amino acids. The ends lost 5 bases at V and 5 bases at J; junction bases unmatched: 7. Germline lookup yields CDR1 SEHNR and CDR2 FQNEAQ (reference sequence). The CDR3 loop is CASSPQGARNNEQFF. The DNA of the CDR3 is TGTGCCAGCAGCCCACAGGGGGCGAGGAACAATGAGCAGTTCTTC.

The rearrangement uses TRBV11-1 and TRBJ2-3, with D possibly matching TRBD1 (5 bases). There are 14 residues in the CDR3. CDR1 is SGHAT, CDR2 FQDESV, per germline (reference sequence). V lost 4 bases and J 6 bases, leaving 14 bases between the germline ends. CDR3 coding DNA: TGTGCCAGCAGCTCGTGGCAGGGTACGGATACGCAGTATTTT. Translated: CASSSWQGTDTQYF.

This clone turned up a few times. V is TRBV9 and J is TRBJ2-5, with TRBD1 matching 9 bases. The germline V gene encodes CDR1 SGDLS and CDR2 YYNGEE. CDR3 length: 15 amino acids. V gave up 4 bases and J gave up 5 bases; unmatched junction bases: 9. The CDR3: CASSPRTGAGETQYF. The DNA of the CDR3 is TGTGCCAGCAGCCCACGGACAGGGGCGGGGGAGACCCAGTACTTC.

The chain joins TRBV6-5 to TRBJ2-7; 8 bases are shared with TRBD1. The CDR3 has 16 amino acids. With V trimmed by 0 bases and J by 4 bases, 8 bases remained unmatched. Per germline, CDR1 MNHEY and CDR2 SVGAGI. For the CDR3, the DNA is TGTGCCAGCAGTTACTCGTCAGGGGGCGCTCGGTACGAGCAGTACTTC. This translates into CASSYSSGGARYEQYF.

The rearrangement links TRBV5-1 to TRBJ2-5; the match to TRBD2 covers 11 bases. V lost 1 base and J lost 0; bases outside the gene matches: 11. Germline V gene lookup returns CDR1 SGHRS and CDR2 YFSETQ. The CDR3 sequence is 19 residues long. The chain's CDR3 is CASSLSPSGGLGNQETQYF. The CDR3 DNA sequence: TGCGCCAGCAGCTTGTCGCCTAGCGGGGGGCTAGGGAACCAAGAGACCCAGTACTTC.

The chain carries TRBV6-1 and TRBJ2-6, with TRBD1 matching over 7 bases. With V trimmed by 2 bases and J by 0 bases, 4 bases remained unmatched. Germline V lookup: CDR1 MNHNS, CDR2 SASEGT. The CDR3 extends over 17 amino acids. CDR3 nucleotide sequence: TGTGCCAGCAGTGAAATGACAGGGTCCTCTGGGGCCAACGTCCTGACTTTC. As protein: CASSEMTGSSGANVLTF.

CDR3 sequence (DNA): TGTGCCTGGAGTGAGACAGGGCGGATCACAGATACGCAGTATTTT. Translating gives CAWSETGRITDTQYF. The gene calls are TRBV30 and TRBJ2-3; 7 bases map to TRBD1. The junction had 6 bases not matched to a gene; V was cut back by 1 base and J by 2 bases. CDR1 is GTSNPN and CDR2 is SVGIG in the germline V gene (reference sequence). This CDR3 is 15 amino acids long.

The chain has TRBV6-5 and TRBJ2-7; 7 bases are a match to TRBD2. The V and J ends lost 4 bases and 4 bases, in that order; junction bases with no gene match: 10. Germline V gene sequence: CDR1 MNHEY, CDR2 SVGAGI. The CDR3 spans 15 residues. Here the CDR3 DNA reads TGTGCCAGCAGTTCTTTAAGCGGGGTAGCTTACGAGCAGTACTTC. Translated, it gives CASSSLSGVAYEQYF.

The rearrangement joins TRBV11-2 to TRBJ2-2; possibly TRBD2 for D (6 bases). The CDR3 extends over 15 amino acids. Germline CDR1 reads SGHAT; CDR2 reads FQNNGV. V lost 7 bases to trimming and J lost 0 bases, with 12 bases between them. This CDR3 is CASNQWGANTGELFF. The CDR3 DNA follows: TGTGCCAGCAATCAGTGGGGGGCGAACACCGGGGAGCTGTTTTTT.

This clone was counted a single time. V is TRBV11-2 and J is TRBJ2-2, with a weak D call TRBD1 (6 bases). Trimming cost V 6 bases and J 5 bases, with 16 bases left between them. This CDR3 spans 15 amino acids. Looked up from germline, CDR1 is SGHAT and CDR2 is FQNNGV. CDR3 nucleotides: TGTGCCAGCAGAGAACCGGGACACAAAACCGGGGAGCTGTTTTTT. It codes for CASREPGHKTGELFF. Full variable domain (outside the CDR3, taken from reference TRBV11-2 and TRBJ2-2): EAGVAQSPRYKIIEKRQSVAFWCNPISGHATLYWYQQILGQGPKLLIQFQNNGVVDDSQLPKDRFSAERLKGVDSTLKIQPAKLEDSAVYLCASREPGHKTGELFFGEGSRLTVL.

The chain is built from TRBV4-1 and TRBJ1-1, with TRBD1 identical over 7 bases. CDR3 length equals 13 residues. V lost 1 base, J lost 6 bases, and 2 bases stayed unmatched. CDR1 is MGHRA and CDR2 is YSYEKL in the germline V gene. Here the CDR3 DNA reads TGCGCCAGCAGCCAAGGAGGGACAGCTGAAGCTTTCTTT. Its protein is CASSQGGTAEAFF.

This chain joins TRBV5-1 and TRBJ1-5; 12 bases line up with TRBD1. The germline V gene encodes CDR1 SGHRS and CDR2 YFSETQ. The CDR3 runs 16 residues. Losses at the gene ends were 2 bases for V and 3 bases for J; bases not matched to a gene: 3. Here the CDR3 DNA reads TGCGCCAGCAGCTTAGGGACAGGGGGCTACAATCAGCCCCAGCATTTT. Translated: CASSLGTGGYNQPQHF.

The chain joins TRBV27 to TRBJ2-1, with 9 bases lining up with TRBD2. This CDR3 region has 14 residues. The germline V gene encodes CDR1 MNHEY and CDR2 SMNVEV (reference sequence). The J segment lost 15 bases and the V segment lost 0 bases, leaving 9 bases of the junction unmatched. CDR3: CASSLSGLAAPLFF. The DNA of the CDR3 is TGTGCCAGCAGTTTATCGGGACTAGCCGCACCCCTGTTCTTC.

The rearrangement joins TRBV11-2 to TRBJ1-4; D gene unclear. V gave up 1 base and J gave up 4 bases, with 22 bases separating them. The CDR3 is 19 amino acids. Germline values: CDR1 SGHAT, CDR2 FQNNGV. CDR3 in DNA: TGTGCCAGCAGCTTAGTTTTGGTGGATGAAATGACACTTAATGAAAAACTGTTTTTT. Translating it yields CASSLVLVDEMTLNEKLFF.

This clone was counted only a few times. The genes are TRBV5-1 and TRBJ1-5; TRBD1 matches at 12 bases. This CDR3 comprises 18 residues. The junction had 8 bases not matched to a gene; V was cut back by 4 bases and J by 0 bases. Germline CDR1 and CDR2: SGHRS and YFSETQ. CDR3 sequence reads: CASSPGTGGAGSNQPQHF. In nucleotides, the CDR3 is TGCGCCAGCAGCCCGGGGACAGGGGGCGCGGGTAGCAATCAGCCCCAGCATTTT.

The V gene is TRBV5-1, the J gene TRBJ1-2; 7 positions match TRBD1. Germline V gene sequence: CDR1 SGHRS, CDR2 YFSETQ. J lost 6 bases, V lost 4 bases, and 9 bases had no gene match. The CDR3 covers 14 residues. The chain's CDR3 is CASSLGQTGDGYTF. CDR3 coding DNA: TGCGCCAGCAGCCTGGGACAGACGGGGGATGGCTACACCTTC.